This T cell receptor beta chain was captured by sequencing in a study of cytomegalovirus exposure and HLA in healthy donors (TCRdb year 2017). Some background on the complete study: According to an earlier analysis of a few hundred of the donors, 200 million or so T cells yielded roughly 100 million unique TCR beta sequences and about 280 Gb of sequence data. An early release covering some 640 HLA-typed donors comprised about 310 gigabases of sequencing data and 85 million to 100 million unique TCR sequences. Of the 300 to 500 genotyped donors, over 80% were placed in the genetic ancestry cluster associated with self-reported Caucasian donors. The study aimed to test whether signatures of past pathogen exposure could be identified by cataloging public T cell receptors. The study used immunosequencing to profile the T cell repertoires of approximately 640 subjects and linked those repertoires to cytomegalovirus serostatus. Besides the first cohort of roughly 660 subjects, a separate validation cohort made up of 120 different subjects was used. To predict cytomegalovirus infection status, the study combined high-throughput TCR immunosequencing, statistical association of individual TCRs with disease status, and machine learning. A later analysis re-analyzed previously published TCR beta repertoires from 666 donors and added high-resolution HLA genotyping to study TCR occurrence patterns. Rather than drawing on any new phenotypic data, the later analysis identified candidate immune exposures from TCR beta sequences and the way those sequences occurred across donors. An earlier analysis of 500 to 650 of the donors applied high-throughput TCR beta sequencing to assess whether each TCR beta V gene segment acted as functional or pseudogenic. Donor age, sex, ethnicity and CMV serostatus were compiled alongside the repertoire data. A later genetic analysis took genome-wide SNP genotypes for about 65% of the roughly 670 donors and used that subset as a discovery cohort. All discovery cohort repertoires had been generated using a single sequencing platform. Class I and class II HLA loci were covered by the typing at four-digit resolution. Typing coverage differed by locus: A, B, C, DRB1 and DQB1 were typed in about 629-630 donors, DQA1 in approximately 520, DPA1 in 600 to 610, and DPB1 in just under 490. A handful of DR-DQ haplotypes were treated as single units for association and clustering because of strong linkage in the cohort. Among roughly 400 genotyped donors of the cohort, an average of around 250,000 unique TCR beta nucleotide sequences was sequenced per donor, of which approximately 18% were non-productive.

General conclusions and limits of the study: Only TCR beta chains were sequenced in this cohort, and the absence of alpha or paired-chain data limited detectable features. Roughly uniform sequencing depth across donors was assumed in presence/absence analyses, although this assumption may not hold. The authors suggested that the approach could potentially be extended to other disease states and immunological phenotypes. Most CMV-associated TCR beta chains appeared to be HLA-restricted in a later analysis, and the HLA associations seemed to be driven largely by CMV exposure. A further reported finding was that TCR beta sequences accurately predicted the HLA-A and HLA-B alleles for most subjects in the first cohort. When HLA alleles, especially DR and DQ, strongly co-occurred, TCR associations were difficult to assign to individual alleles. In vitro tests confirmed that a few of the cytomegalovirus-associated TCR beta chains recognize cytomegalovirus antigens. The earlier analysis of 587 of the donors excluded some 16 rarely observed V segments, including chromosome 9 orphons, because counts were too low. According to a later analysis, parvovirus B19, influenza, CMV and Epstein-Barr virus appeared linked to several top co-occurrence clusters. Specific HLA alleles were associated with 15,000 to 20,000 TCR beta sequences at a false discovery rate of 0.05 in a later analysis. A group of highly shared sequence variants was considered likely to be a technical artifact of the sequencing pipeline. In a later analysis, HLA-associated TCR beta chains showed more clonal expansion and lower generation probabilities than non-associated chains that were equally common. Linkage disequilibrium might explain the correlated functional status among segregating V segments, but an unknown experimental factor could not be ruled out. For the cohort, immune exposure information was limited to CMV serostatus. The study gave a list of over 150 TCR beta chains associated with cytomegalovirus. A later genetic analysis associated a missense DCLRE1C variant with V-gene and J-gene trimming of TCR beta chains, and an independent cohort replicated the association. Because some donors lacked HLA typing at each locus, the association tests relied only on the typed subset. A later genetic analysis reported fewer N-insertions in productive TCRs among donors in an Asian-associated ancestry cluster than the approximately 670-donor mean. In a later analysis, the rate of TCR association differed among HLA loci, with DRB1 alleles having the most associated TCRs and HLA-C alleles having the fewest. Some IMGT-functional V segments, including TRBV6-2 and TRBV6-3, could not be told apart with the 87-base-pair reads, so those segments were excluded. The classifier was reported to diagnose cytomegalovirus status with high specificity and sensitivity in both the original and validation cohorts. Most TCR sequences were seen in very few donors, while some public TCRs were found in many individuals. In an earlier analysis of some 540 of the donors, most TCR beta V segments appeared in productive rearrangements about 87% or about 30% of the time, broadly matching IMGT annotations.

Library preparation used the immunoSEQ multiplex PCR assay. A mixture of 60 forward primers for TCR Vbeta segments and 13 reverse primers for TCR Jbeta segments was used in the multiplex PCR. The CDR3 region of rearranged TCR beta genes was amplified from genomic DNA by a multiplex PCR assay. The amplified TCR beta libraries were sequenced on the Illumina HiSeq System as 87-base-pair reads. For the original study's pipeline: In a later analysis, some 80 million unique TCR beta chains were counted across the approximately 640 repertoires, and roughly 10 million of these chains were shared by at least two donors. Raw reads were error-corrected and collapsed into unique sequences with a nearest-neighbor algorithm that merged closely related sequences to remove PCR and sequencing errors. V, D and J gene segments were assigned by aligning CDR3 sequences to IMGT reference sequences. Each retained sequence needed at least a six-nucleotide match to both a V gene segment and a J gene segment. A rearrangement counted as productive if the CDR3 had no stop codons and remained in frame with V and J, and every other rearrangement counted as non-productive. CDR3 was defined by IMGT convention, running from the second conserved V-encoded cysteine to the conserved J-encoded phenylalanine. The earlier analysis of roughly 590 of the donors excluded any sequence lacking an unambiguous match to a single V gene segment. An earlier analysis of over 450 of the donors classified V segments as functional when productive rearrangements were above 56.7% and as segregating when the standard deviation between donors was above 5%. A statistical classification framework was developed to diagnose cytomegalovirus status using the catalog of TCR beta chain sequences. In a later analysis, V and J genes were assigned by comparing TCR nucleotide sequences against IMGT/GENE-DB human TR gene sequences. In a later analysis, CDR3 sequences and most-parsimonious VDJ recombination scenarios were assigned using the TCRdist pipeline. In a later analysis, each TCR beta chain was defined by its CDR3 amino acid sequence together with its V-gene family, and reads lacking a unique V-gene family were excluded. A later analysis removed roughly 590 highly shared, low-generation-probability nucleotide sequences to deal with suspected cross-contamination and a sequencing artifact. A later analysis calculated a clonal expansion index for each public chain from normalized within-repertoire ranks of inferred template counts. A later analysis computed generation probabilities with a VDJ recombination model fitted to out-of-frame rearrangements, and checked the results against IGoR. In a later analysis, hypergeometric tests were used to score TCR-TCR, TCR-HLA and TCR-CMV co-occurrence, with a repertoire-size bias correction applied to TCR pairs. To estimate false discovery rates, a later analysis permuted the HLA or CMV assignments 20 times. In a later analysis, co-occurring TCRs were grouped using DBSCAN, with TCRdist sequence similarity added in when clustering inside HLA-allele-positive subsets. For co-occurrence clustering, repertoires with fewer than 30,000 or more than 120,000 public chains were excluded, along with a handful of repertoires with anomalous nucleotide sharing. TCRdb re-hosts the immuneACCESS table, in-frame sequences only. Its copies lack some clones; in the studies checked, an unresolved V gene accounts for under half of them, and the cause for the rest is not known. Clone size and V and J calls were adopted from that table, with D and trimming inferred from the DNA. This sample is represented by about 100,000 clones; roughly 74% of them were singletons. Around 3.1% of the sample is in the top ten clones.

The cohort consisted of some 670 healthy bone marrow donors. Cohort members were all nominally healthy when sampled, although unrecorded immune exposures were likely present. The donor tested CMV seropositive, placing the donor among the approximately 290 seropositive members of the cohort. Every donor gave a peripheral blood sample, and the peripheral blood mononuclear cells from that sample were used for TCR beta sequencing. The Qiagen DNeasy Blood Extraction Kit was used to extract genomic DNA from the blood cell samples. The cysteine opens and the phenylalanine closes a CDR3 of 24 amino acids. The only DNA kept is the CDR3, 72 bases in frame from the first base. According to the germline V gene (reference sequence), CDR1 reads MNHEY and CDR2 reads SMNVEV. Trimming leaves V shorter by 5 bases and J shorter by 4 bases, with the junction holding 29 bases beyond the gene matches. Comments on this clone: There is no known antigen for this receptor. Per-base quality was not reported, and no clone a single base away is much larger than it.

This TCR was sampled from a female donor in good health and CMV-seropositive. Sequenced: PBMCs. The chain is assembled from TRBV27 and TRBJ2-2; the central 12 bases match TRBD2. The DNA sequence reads TGTGCCAGCAGTCTCAGTGTGGGGACAGTGGGCCCGAGACTAGCGGGAGACCCCACCGGGGAGCTGTTTTTT. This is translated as CASSLSVGTVGPRLAGDPTGELFF.